Each of the 25 T cell receptor beta chains below was sequenced from the same sample in a study of blood T cell repertoires in COVID-19. The table came from immunoSEQ multiplex PCR; TCRdb's copy has only in-frame clones and leaves some out. This sample has tens of thousands of clones, with 92% found just once. Sequenced: peripheral blood. Receptors originate from a man in his sixties or seventies with active COVID-19.

V is TRBV15 and J is TRBJ2-2; the match to TRBD2 covers 7 bases. CDR3 size: 18 residues. The germline gives CDR1 LNHNV, CDR2 YYDKDF (reference sequence). V was pared by 0 bases and J by 0 bases, with 7 bases of the junction left unmatched. The CDR3 is CATSRDPSGRPNTGELFF. In DNA form, the CDR3 reads TGTGCCACCAGCAGAGATCCTAGCGGCCGACCGAACACCGGGGAGCTGTTTTTT. The whole variable domain, remainder taken from reference TRBV15 and TRBJ2-2, is DAMVIQNPRYQVTQFGKPVTLSCSQTLNHNVMYWYQQKSSQAPKLLFHYYDKDFNNEADTPDNFQSRRPNTSFCFLDIRSPGLGDTAMYLCATSRDPSGRPNTGELFFGEGSRLTVL.

The chain couples TRBV5-1 to TRBJ2-7; 10 bases match TRBD2. This CDR3 is built from 13 residues. The germline V gene encodes CDR1 SGHRS and CDR2 YFSETQ. Trimming took 4 bases from V and 7 from J; bases not matched to a gene: 5. CDR3 region: CASSQRLAGEQYF. The CDR3, as DNA: TGCGCCAGCAGCCAGAGACTAGCGGGTGAGCAGTACTTC. Filled out from reference TRBV5-1 and TRBJ2-7, the complete variable domain reads KAGVTQTPRYLIKTRGQQVTLSCSPISGHRSVSWYQQTPGQGLQFLFEYFSETQRNKGNFPGRFSGRQFSNSRSEMNVSTLELGDSALYLCASSQRLAGEQYFGPGTRLTVT.

The rearrangement joins TRBV6-5 to TRBJ2-5; 10 nucleotides align to TRBD2. Per the germline V gene, CDR1 is MNHEY and CDR2 is SVGAGI. The ends lost 5 bases at V and 2 bases at J; junction bases unmatched: 2. The CDR3 has 14 residues. The CDR3 loop is CASSPAGGQETQYF. The CDR3 nucleotides are TGTGCCAGCAGTCCAGCGGGAGGGCAAGAGACCCAGTACTTC.

V usage is TRBV28 and J usage is TRBJ2-3; possible D gene TRBD2, 5 bases. CDR1 is MDHEN, CDR2 SYDVKM, per germline. The V end lost 6 bases, the J end lost 2 bases, and 15 bases lay between the germline ends. This CDR3 contains 15 residues. CDR3 sequence: CASSPAEAYTDTQYF. DNA for the CDR3: TGTGCCAGCAGCCCGGCGGAGGCATACACAGATACGCAGTATTTT. Full variable domain (missing parts from reference TRBV28 and TRBJ2-3): DVKVTQSSRYLVKRTGEKVFLECVQDMDHENMFWYRQDPGLGLRLIYFSYDVKMKEKGDIPEGYSVSREKKERFSLILESASTNQTSMYLCASSPAEAYTDTQYFGPGTRLTVL.

V usage is TRBV2 and J usage is TRBJ2-2; no reliable D call. Trimming removed 4 bases from V and 4 bases from J, with 10 bases in between. Per germline, CDR1 SNHLY and CDR2 FYNNEI. CDR3 length: 14 amino acids. DNA for the CDR3: TGTGCCAGCAGTGTTAACAGAGCCACCGGGGAGCTGTTTTTT. Translation: CASSVNRATGELFF.

The chain couples TRBV7-8 to TRBJ2-6; the D is unclear. CDR1 is SGHVS and CDR2 is FQNEAQ in the germline V gene. CDR3 size: 18 residues. Between the trimmed V and J ends, which lost 5 bases and 0 bases, there was a span of 17 bases. For the CDR3, the DNA is TGTGCCAGCAGCCCAATCAGGTTACACCTCTCTGGGGCCAACGTCCTGACTTTC. Its translation is CASSPIRLHLSGANVLTF.

The J gene is TRBJ1-6, the V gene TRBV7-2; tentative D call: TRBD1 (6 bases). This CDR3 has 16 amino acids. The V end was cut by 1 base, the J end by 5 bases, with 12 bases between. Per the germline V gene, CDR1 is SGHTA and CDR2 is FQGNSA. In nucleotides, the CDR3 is TGTGCCAGCAGCTTAGGGGCAGGGGTCAATAATTCACCCCTCCACTTT. This translates into CASSLGAGVNNSPLHF.

The chain links TRBV5-1 to TRBJ2-3; 7 nucleotides agree with TRBD2. Germline V CDR1 and CDR2: SGHRS, YFSETQ. There are 16 residues in the CDR3. After removal of 1 base from V and 1 base from J, the junction contained 6 bases not matched to a gene. CDR3 residues: CASSLLGGLGTDTQYF. CDR3 DNA: TGCGCCAGCAGCTTGCTGGGTGGACTAGGCACAGATACGCAGTATTTT. The variable domain in full, with the rest retrieved from reference TRBV5-1 and TRBJ2-3, is KAGVTQTPRYLIKTRGQQVTLSCSPISGHRSVSWYQQTPGQGLQFLFEYFSETQRNKGNFPGRFSGRQFSNSRSEMNVSTLELGDSALYLCASSLLGGLGTDTQYFGPGTRLTVL.

The genes are TRBV28 and TRBJ1-1; 7 nucleotides match TRBD1. In germline, CDR1 is MDHEN, CDR2 SYDVKM. Trimming removed 6 bases from V and 12 bases from J; junction bases left unmatched: 7. The CDR3 runs to 11 residues. The CDR3 protein is CASRTDREPFF. CDR3 in DNA: TGTGCCAGCAGGACCGACAGGGAGCCTTTCTTT.

V is TRBV9 and J is TRBJ2-1; 7 bases are shared with TRBD2. J lost 0 bases, V lost 2 bases, and 11 bases had no gene match. CDR3 size: 18 residues. From germline, CDR1 is SGDLS and CDR2 YYNGEE. In DNA, the CDR3 is TGTGCCAGCAGCGTCGCCTACGGTGGCGGGAGCTCCTACAATGAGCAGTTCTTC. Protein: CASSVAYGGGSSYNEQFF.

The chain links TRBV7-2 to TRBJ1-5; D remains ambiguous. This CDR3 spans 19 amino acids. V lost 4 bases to trimming and J lost 2 bases, with 24 bases between them. CDR1 SGHTA and CDR2 FQGNSA come from the germline V gene. CDR3 amino acids: CASSSGTGGIPAGNQPQHF. The CDR3, as DNA: TGTGCCAGCAGCTCAGGCACCGGCGGGATTCCGGCGGGCAATCAGCCCCAGCATTTT.

The chain employs TRBV5-1 and TRBJ2-7, with 7 bases that match TRBD1. The CDR3 spans 14 residues. From germline, CDR1 is SGHRS and CDR2 YFSETQ. V shed 2 bases and J 3 bases; nucleotides not matched to a gene: 5. CDR3 nucleotide sequence: TGCGCCAGCAGCTTCTGGGACAGCCACTACGAGCAGTACTTC. Its protein is CASSFWDSHYEQYF. The full variable domain, in which reference TRBV5-1 and TRBJ2-7 provide the parts outside the CDR3, is KAGVTQTPRYLIKTRGQQVTLSCSPISGHRSVSWYQQTPGQGLQFLFEYFSETQRNKGNFPGRFSGRQFSNSRSEMNVSTLELGDSALYLCASSFWDSHYEQYFGPGTRLTVT.

This chain joins TRBV21-1 and TRBJ2-7; TRBD2 reflects the table's D call only, with no check against the DNA. TRBV21-1 is deemed a pseudogene. The CDR3 is 16 residues long. DNA of the CDR3: TGTGCCAGCAGCACCACAGGCTGGGGGGGCCTAGTCGAGCAGTACTTC. This gives the protein CASSTTGWGGLVEQYF.

The V call is TRBV5-1, the J call TRBJ2-6, with D perhaps TRBD1 (6 bases). Trimming stripped 2 bases from V and 3 bases from J, with 12 bases between. Germline lookup yields CDR1 SGHRS and CDR2 YFSETQ. The CDR3 runs 16 residues. The CDR3 here is CASSFGAGVGANVLTF. The CDR3 DNA reads as TGCGCCAGCAGCTTCGGTGCAGGGGTTGGGGCCAACGTCCTGACTTTC.

This chain uses TRBV2 with TRBJ2-3; the match to TRBD2 covers 10 bases. This CDR3 is 16 amino acids long. J gave up 6 bases and V 6 bases, and 12 bases lay outside the gene matches. From germline, CDR1 is SNHLY and CDR2 FYNNEI. The chain's CDR3 is CASRGETGLAMDTQYF. In nucleotides, the CDR3 is TGTGCCAGCAGGGGGGAAACGGGACTAGCGATGGATACGCAGTATTTT. Based on the CDR3 plus reference TRBV2 and TRBJ2-3, the full variable domain is EPEVTQTPSHQVTQMGQEVILRCVPISNHLYFYWYRQILGQKVEFLVSFYNNEISEKSEIFDDQFSVERPDGSNFTLKIRSTKLEDSAMYFCASRGETGLAMDTQYFGPGTRLTVL.

The chain has TRBV18 and TRBJ1-2; D ambiguous. The CDR3 sequence is 15 residues long. Trimming removed 3 bases from V and 5 bases from J, with 16 bases in between. Germline CDR1 is KGHSH and CDR2 is LQKENI. CDR3 nucleotides: TGTGCCAGCTCACCGGCGCCAAGGGAGATTTATGGCTACACCTTC. It codes for CASSPAPREIYGYTF.

The V gene is TRBV7-3, the J gene TRBJ2-3, with 9 bases matching TRBD2. Germline V CDR1 and CDR2: SGHTA, FQGTGA. The V and J ends lost 4 bases and 2 bases, in that order; junction bases with no gene match: 7. The CDR3 totals 16 residues. The CDR3 coding sequence is TGTGCCAGCAGCTCCCCCAGCGGGAGGACCACAGATACGCAGTATTTT. This encodes CASSSPSGRTTDTQYF.

The chain is built from TRBV18 and TRBJ1-5; D might be TRBD1 (5 bases). The germline V and J ends were trimmed by 3 bases and 5 bases, with 20 bases remaining between them. Germline values: CDR1 KGHSH, CDR2 LQKENI. This CDR3 is 17 amino acids long. Here the CDR3 reads CASSPDYRGSDYQPQHF. In nucleotides, the CDR3 is TGTGCCAGCTCACCCGACTATCGGGGGTCAGATTATCAGCCCCAGCATTTT. The variable domain in full, with the rest retrieved from reference TRBV18 and TRBJ1-5, is NAGVMQNPRHLVRRRGQEARLRCSPMKGHSHVYWYRQLPEEGLKFMVYLQKENIIDESGMPKERFSAEFPKEGPSILRIQQVVRGDSAAYFCASSPDYRGSDYQPQHFGDGTRLSIL.

This clone was observed a few times. This chain joins TRBV5-4 and TRBJ2-7; 9 bases line up with TRBD2. Germline trimming cut 0 bases from V and 7 bases from J; bases unmatched to any gene: 8. Germline V gives CDR1 SGHNT, CDR2 YYREEE (reference sequence). There are 15 residues in the CDR3. The CDR3 loop reads CASSLVAGASREQYF. The CDR3 DNA sequence: TGTGCCAGCAGCTTGGTAGCGGGGGCTTCTAGGGAGCAGTACTTC.

The V call is TRBV13, the J call TRBJ2-5; tentative D call: TRBD1 (6 bases). The CDR3 totals 14 residues. CDR1 and CDR2 (germline): PRHDT, FYEKMQ (reference sequence). Trimming left V 8 bases short and J 1 base short, with 14 bases between. The CDR3 sequence: CASRRGAFQETQYF. Here the CDR3 DNA reads TGTGCCAGCCGCAGGGGAGCGTTCCAAGAGACCCAGTACTTC.

The chain links TRBV7-3 to TRBJ2-3; D may be TRBD2 (5 bases). V lost 5 bases and J lost 4, with 16 bases in between. CDR1 SGHTA and CDR2 FQGTGA come from the germline V gene. The CDR3 runs 15 residues. The CDR3 region is CASSEVGSSADTQYF. CDR3 coding DNA: TGTGCCAGCAGCGAAGTGGGGAGCTCGGCAGATACGCAGTATTTT. The entire variable domain, with the rest obtained from reference TRBV7-3 and TRBJ2-3, is as follows: GAGVSQTPSNKVTEKGKYVELRCDPISGHTALYWYRQSLGQGPEFLIYFQGTGAADDSGLPNDRFFAVRPEGSVSTLKIQRTERGDSAVYLCASSEVGSSADTQYFGPGTRLTVL.

The genes are TRBV24-1 and TRBJ2-3; D may be TRBD1 (6 bases). This CDR3 region has 16 residues. V was cut by 3 bases and J by 2 bases, with 14 bases left in between. CDR1 is KGHDR and CDR2 is SFDVKD in the germline V gene. CDR3 in amino acids: CATSDPIRGPTDTQYF. The CDR3, as DNA: TGTGCCACCAGTGATCCAATCAGGGGACCCACAGATACGCAGTATTTT.

This chain links TRBV3-1 (or the pseudogene TRBV3-2) with TRBJ2-3, with D perhaps TRBD2 (6 bases). Germline V gene sequence: CDR1 LGHDT, CDR2 YNNKEL (reference sequence). The CDR3 consists of 16 residues. V was pared by 0 bases and J by 2 bases, with 12 bases between. The CDR3 region is CASSQDWRGFTDTQYF. DNA for the CDR3: TGTGCCAGCAGCCAAGACTGGAGGGGATTCACAGATACGCAGTATTTT.

The chain employs TRBV9 and TRBJ2-5; 7 nucleotides match TRBD1. Trimming removed 4 bases from V and 4 bases from J; junction bases left unmatched: 7. In germline, CDR1 is SGDLS, CDR2 YYNGEE. The length of the CDR3 is 14 residues. The CDR3 bases are TGTGCCAGCAGCACGGGACAGTCGAGAGAGACCCAGTACTTC. Residues: CASSTGQSRETQYF.

The chain uses TRBV5-5 and TRBJ1-1; TRBD1 matches at 10 bases. V shed 6 bases, J shed 8 bases, and the junction held 13 bases outside the gene matches. Germline V lookup: CDR1 SGHKS, CDR2 YYEKEE (reference sequence). CDR3 length equals 15 residues. The CDR3 spells CASKSAWGQGMEAFF. The CDR3 DNA reads TGTGCCAGCAAATCTGCTTGGGGACAGGGGATGGAAGCTTTCTTT.